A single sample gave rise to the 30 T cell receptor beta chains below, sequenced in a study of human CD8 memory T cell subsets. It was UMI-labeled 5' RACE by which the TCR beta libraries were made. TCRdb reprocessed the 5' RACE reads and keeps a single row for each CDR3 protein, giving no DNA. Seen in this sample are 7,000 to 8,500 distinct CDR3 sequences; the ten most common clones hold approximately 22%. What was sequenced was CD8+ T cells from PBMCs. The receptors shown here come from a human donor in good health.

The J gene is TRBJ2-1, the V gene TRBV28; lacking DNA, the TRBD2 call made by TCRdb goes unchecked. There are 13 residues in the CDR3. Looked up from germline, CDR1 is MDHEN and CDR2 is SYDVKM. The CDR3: CASSWREFDEQFF.

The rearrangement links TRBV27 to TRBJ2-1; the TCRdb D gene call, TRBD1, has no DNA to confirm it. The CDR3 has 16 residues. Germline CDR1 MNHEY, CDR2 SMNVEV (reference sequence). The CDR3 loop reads CASSLLGRGGNNEQFF.

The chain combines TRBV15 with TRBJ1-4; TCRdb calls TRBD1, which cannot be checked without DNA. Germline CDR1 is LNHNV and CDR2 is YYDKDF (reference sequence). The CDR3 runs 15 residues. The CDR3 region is CATRSSWGRDEKLFF.

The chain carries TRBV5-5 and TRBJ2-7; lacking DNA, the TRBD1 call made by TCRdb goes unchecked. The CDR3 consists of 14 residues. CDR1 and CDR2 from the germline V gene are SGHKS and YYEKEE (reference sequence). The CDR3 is CASNLMGVDYEQYF. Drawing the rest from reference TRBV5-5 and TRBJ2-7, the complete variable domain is DAGVTQSPTHLIKTRGQQVTLRCSPISGHKSVSWYQQVLGQGPQFIFQYYEKEERGRGNFPDRFSARQFPNYSSELNVNALLLGDSALYLCASNLMGVDYEQYFGPGTRLTVT.

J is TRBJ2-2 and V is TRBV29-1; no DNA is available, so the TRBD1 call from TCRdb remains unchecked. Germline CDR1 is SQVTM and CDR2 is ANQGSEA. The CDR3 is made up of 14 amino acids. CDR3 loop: CSVEDTGQAGELFF.

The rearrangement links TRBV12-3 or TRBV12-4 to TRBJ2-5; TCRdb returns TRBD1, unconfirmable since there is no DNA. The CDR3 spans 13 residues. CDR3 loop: CASSYDSQQTQYF.

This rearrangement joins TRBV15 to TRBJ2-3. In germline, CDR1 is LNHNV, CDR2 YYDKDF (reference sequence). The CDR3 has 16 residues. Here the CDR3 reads CATSRDSRTITDTQYF.

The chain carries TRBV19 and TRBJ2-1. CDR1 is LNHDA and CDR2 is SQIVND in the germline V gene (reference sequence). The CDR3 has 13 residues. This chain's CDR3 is CATSVRSYNEQFF.

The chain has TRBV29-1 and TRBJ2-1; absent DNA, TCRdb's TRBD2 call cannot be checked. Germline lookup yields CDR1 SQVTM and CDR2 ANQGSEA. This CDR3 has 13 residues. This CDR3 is CSVVRRVYNEQFF.

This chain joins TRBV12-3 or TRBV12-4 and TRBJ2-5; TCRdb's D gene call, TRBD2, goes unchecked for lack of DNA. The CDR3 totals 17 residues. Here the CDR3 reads CASSPSLAGSHQETQYF.

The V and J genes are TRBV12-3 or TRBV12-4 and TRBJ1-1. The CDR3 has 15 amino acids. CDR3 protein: CASSLDEAVNTEAFF.

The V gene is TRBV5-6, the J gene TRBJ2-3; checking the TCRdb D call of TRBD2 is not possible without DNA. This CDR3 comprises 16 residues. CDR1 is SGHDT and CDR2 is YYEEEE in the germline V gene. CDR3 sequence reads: CASSLVVFSSTDTQYF. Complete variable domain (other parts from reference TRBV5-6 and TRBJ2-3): DAGVTQSPTHLIKTRGQQVTLRCSPKSGHDTVSWYQQALGQGPQFIFQYYEEEERQRGNFPDRFSGHQFPNYSSELNVNALLLGDSALYLCASSLVVFSSTDTQYFGPGTRLTVL.

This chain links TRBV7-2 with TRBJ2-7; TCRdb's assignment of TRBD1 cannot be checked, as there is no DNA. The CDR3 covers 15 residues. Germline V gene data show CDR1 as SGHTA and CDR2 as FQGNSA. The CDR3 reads CASSIGQGVSYEQYF.

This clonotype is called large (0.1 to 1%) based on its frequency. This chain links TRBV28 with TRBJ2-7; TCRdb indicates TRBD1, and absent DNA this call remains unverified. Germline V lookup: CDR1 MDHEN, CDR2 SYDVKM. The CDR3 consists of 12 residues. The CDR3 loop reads CASGTGWVEQYF.

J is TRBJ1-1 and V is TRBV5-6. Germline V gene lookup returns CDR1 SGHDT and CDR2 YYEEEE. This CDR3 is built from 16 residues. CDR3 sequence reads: CASSPNPSPWNTEAFF.

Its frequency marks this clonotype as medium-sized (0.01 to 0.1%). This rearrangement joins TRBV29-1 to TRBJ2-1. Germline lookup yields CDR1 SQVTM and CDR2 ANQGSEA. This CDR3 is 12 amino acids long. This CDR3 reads CSVFGSYNEQFF.

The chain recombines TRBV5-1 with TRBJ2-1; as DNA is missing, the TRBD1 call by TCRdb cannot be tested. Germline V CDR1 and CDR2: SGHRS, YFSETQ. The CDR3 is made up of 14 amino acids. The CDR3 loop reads CASSFGTSYNEQFF.

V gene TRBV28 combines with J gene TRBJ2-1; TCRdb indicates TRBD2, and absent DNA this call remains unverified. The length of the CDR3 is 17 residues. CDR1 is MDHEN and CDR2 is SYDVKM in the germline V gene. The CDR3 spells CASSLTPLTSASHEQFF. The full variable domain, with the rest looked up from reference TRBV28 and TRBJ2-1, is DVKVTQSSRYLVKRTGEKVFLECVQDMDHENMFWYRQDPGLGLRLIYFSYDVKMKEKGDIPEGYSVSREKKERFSLILESASTNQTSMYLCASSLTPLTSASHEQFFGPGTRLTVL.

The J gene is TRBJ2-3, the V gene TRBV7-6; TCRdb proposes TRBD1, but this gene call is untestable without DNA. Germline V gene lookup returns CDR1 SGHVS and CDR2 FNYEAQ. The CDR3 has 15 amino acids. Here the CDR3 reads CASSSERGGTDTQYF.

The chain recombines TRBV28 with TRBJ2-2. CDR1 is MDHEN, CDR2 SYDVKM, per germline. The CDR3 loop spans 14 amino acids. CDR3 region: CASRPGWGAGELFF.

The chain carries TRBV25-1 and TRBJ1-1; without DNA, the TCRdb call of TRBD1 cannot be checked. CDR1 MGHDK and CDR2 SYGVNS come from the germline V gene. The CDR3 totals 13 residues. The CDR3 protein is CASSERGKQGDFF.

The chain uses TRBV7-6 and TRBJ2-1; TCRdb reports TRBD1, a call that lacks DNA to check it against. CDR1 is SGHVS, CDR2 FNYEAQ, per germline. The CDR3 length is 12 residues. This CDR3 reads CASSPRGGLQFF.

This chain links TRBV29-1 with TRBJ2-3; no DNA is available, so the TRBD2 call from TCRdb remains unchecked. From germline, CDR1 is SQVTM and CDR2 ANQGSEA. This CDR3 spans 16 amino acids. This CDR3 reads CSVEDPASGSSDTQYF.

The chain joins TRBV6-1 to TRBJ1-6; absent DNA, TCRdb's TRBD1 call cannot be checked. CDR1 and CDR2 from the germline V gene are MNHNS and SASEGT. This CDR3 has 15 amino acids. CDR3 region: CASSEGQGHNSPLHF.

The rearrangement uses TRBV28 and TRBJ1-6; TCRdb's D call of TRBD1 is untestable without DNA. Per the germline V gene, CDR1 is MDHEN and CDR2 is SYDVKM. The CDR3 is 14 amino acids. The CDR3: CASSGGGIYSPLHF. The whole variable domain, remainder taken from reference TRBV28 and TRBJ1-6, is DVKVTQSSRYLVKRTGEKVFLECVQDMDHENMFWYRQDPGLGLRLIYFSYDVKMKEKGDIPEGYSVSREKKERFSLILESASTNQTSMYLCASSGGGIYSPLHFGNGTRLTVT.

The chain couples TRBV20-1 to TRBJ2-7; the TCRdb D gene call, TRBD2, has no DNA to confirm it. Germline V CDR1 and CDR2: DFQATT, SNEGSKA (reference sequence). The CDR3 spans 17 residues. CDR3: CSARVHIAGGLSYEQYF.

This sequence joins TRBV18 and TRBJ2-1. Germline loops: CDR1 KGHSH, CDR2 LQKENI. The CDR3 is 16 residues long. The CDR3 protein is CASSLTRYGSYNEQFF.

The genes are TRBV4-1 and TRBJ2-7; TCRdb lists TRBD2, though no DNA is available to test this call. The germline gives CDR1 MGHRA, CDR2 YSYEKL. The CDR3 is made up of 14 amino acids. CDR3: CASSQGSGEDEQYF.

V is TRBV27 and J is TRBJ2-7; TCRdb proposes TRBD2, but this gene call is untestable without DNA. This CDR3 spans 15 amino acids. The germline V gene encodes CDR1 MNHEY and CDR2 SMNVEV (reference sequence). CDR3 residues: CASRNLADLSYEQYF.

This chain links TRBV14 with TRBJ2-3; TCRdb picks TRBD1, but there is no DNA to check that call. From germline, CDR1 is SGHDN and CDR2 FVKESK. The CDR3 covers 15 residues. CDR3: CASSHSRTITDTQYF.